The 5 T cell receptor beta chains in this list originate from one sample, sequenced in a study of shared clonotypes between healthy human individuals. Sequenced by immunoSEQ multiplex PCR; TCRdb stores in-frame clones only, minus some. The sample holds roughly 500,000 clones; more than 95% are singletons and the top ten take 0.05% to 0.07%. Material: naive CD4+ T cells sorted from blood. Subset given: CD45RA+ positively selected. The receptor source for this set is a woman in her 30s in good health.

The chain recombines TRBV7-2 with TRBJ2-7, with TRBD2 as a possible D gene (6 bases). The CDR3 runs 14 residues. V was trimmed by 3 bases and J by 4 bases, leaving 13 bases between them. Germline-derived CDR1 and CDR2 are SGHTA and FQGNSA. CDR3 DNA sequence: TGTGCCAGCAGCTTGGGGGGTAGCGTTTACGAGCAGTACTTC. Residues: CASSLGGSVYEQYF.

CDR3 in DNA: TGCGCCAGCAGTTCCGGACAGGGTCGGTATGGCTACACCTTC. It encodes CASSSGQGRYGYTF. The chain has TRBV10-2 and TRBJ1-2; 8 positions agree with TRBD1. The CDR3 contains 14 residues. V lost 5 bases to trimming and J lost 5 bases; unmatched junction nucleotides: 7. Germline CDR1 and CDR2: WSHSY and SAAADI.

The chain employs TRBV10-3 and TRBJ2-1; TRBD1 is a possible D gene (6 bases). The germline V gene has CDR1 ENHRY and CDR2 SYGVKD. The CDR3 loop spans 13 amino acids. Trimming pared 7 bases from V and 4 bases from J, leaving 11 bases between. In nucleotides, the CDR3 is TGTGCCATCAATCAACAGGGATACAATGAGCAGTTCTTC. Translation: CAINQQGYNEQFF.

The DNA for the CDR3 is TGTGCCAGCAGCTTTTTACCGGGACAGGGAGGCGAAAAACTGTTTTTT. This encodes CASSFLPGQGGEKLFF. This chain joins TRBV5-4 and TRBJ1-4; 9 bases line up with TRBD1. Germline CDR1 reads SGHNT; CDR2 reads YYREEE (reference sequence). The CDR3 contains 16 residues. J was trimmed by 8 bases and V by 2 bases; bases with no gene match: 10.

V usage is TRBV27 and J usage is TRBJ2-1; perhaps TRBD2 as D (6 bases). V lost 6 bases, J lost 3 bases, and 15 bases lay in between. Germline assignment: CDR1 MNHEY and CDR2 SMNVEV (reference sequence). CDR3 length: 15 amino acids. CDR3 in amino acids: CASRSGLASYNEQFF. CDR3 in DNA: TGTGCCAGCAGATCGGGGCTAGCGAGCTACAATGAGCAGTTCTTC.